A selection of T cell receptor beta chains follows, all from one sample in a study of molecular identifiers for immune sequencing clone quantification. Each CDR3 protein is one row after TCRdb ran MiXCR on the PCR reads. This sample has about 640,000 distinct CDR3 sequences; just under 20% occur once, and the top ten carry roughly 0.9%. The sequencing sample was made of naive CD8+ T cells from blood, with Jurkat cell RNA spiked in. The receptors here all came from a human donor in good health. Some libraries in this study had Jurkat cell RNA spiked in. The CDR3 runs from the conserved cysteine through the conserved F or W. D genes are given only for firm matches. Expanded clones are given a class, and other clones once, few, many or no size at all.

abundance | j_gene | v_gene | d_gene | len | CDR3nt | CDR3aa
few | TRBJ1-1 | TRBV4-3 | . | 19 | TGCGCCAGCAGCGCACACGAGAGAGGGATTGCGATGGTGAACACTGAAGCTTTCTTT | CASSAHERGIAMVNTEAFF
many | TRBJ2-7 | TRBV4-1 | . | 17 | TGCGCCAGCAGCCGTAATTCTCTGGGGGGACTCGCCCACGAGCAGTACTTC | CASSRNSLGGLAHEQYF
. | TRBJ2-1 | TRBV4-3 | TRBD2 | 21 | TGCGCCAGCAGCCAAGACAGTCCCCAATCGGGTCTAGCGGGGGGGCGCAATGAGCAGTTCTTC | CASSQDSPQSGLAGGRNEQFF
. | TRBJ2-5 | TRBV9 | TRBD2 | 16 | TGTGCCAGCAGCGTAGCTAGCGGGAGAGAACAAGAGACCCAGTACTTC | CASSVASGREQETQYF
many | TRBJ2-5 | TRBV4-1 | . | 13 | TGCGCCAGCAGCCAAGAACCCGGAGAGACCCAGTACTTC | CASSQEPGETQYF
many | TRBJ2-7 | TRBV20-1 | TRBD1 | 14 | TGCAGTGCTAGAGATGGGACAGCCCACTACGAGCAGTACTTC | CSARDGTAHYEQYF
many | TRBJ1-1 | TRBV6-5 | . | 14 | TGTGCCAGCAGGATCGGTCCCTTGAACACTGAAGCTTTCTTT | CASRIGPLNTEAFF
. | TRBJ2-6 | TRBV7-9 | . | 15 | TGTGCCAGCAGCTTAGATGACTCTGGGGCCAACGTCCTGACTTTC | CASSLDDSGANVLTF
many | TRBJ2-7 | TRBV20-1 | TRBD2 | 13 | TGCAGTGCCTGGACTAGCGGGGGATACGAGCAGTACTTC | CSAWTSGGYEQYF
. | TRBJ1-1 | TRBV18 | . | 18 | TGTGCCAGCTCACCACGAACCCTGTCTGGGACCGCTACCACTGAAGCTTTCTTT | CASSPRTLSGTATTEAFF
. | TRBJ1-5 | TRBV15 | . | 17 | TGTGCCACCAGCAGAGGTACCTCCAGGGCCGTAGATCAGCCCCAGCATTTT | CATSRGTSRAVDQPQHF
once | TRBJ2-1 | TRBV6-2/TRBV6-3 | TRBD1 | 15 | TGTGCCAGCAACGGGGACAGCTTGTTGGACAATGAGCAGTTCTTC | CASNGDSLLDNEQFF
many | TRBJ2-7 | TRBV7-9 | . | 12 | TGTGCCAGCAGCTCCAGGGGAGAAGAGCAGTACTTC | CASSSRGEEQYF
many | TRBJ1-5 | TRBV19 | . | 14 | TGTGCCACTTGGGACCACGAAACAGGTCAGCCCCAGCATTTT | CATWDHETGQPQHF
many | TRBJ2-3 | TRBV12-3/TRBV12-4 | TRBD2 | 17 | TGTGCCAGCAGTTTCGAGGGACTAGCGGGGGCCACAGATACGCAGTATTTT | CASSFEGLAGATDTQYF
few | TRBJ1-2 | TRBV14 | . | 13 | TGTGCCAGCAGCCTCCGGGTTACCTATGGCTACACCTTC | CASSLRVTYGYTF
few | TRBJ2-3 | TRBV20-1 | . | 17 | TGCAGTGCTTTAGGGGCGGTAGCGGACCTGGGTGCAGATACGCAGTATTTT | CSALGAVADLGADTQYF
many | TRBJ2-6 | TRBV20-1 | . | 15 | TGCAGTGCTAGAGATGGCCTCTCTGGGGCCAACGTCCTGACTTTC | CSARDGLSGANVLTF
many | TRBJ1-5 | TRBV3-1 | . | 16 | TGTGCCAGCAGCCAAAAACGGGGAGAGGGCAATCAGCCCCAGCATTTT | CASSQKRGEGNQPQHF
few | TRBJ1-2 | TRBV10-2 | . | 14 | TGCGCCAGCAGTGAGTTTATAGGGGCCAATGGCTACACCTTC | CASSEFIGANGYTF
few | TRBJ2-3 | TRBV5-1 | . | 14 | TGCGCCAGCAGCTTGTATAGCGCCTCAGATACGCAGTATTTT | CASSLYSASDTQYF
many | TRBJ2-4 | TRBV6-5 | . | 17 | TGTGCCAGCAGTTACTGGGACAGAAGGCCCCGGGGGGCCATTCAGTACTTC | CASSYWDRRPRGAIQYF
many | TRBJ2-7 | TRBV5-6 | TRBD1 | 15 | TGTGCCAGCAGCTTCAGGGACAGCAACTACTACGAGCAGTACTTC | CASSFRDSNYYEQYF
. | TRBJ2-7 | TRBV30 | . | 14 | TGTGCCTGGAGCAGGGCCCCCGGGGCCTACGAGCAGTACTTC | CAWSRAPGAYEQYF
many | TRBJ2-3 | TRBV11-2 | . | 13 | TGTGCCAGCAGCTCTTGGCTGGTGGATACGCAGTATTTT | CASSSWLVDTQYF
many | TRBJ2-7 | TRBV4-3 | TRBD1 | 16 | TGCGCCAGCAGCCAAGTAGGGGGACAGGGGCGAAGGGAGCAGTACTTC | CASSQVGGQGRREQYF
. | TRBJ1-1 | TRBV7-9 | . | 11 | TGTGACAGCAGCCCCTCAACTGAAGCTTTCTTT | CDSSPSTEAFF
many | TRBJ2-3 | TRBV13 | TRBD1 | 17 | TGTGCCAGCAGCTTAACACCGGGACAGTATATGCCAGATACGCAGTATTTT | CASSLTPGQYMPDTQYF
. | TRBJ1-5 | TRBV7-9 | . | 14 | TGTGCCAGCAGCGCGTCTTATAGCAATCAGCCCCAGCATTTT | CASSASYSNQPQHF
. | TRBJ1-1 | TRBV13 | . | 14 | TGTGCCAGCAGCTTGGGATTGGGGTTCACTGAAGCTTTCTTT | CASSLGLGFTEAFF
few | TRBJ1-6 | TRBV27 | . | 14 | TGTGCCACCCGGGGGGTGACCTATAATTCACCCCTCCACTTT | CATRGVTYNSPLHF
many | TRBJ1-1 | TRBV2 | TRBD1 | 17 | TGTGCCAGCATGAGACAGGGGGTAGAATTTGGTCGCACTGAAGCTTTCTTT | CASMRQGVEFGRTEAFF
. | TRBJ2-2 | TRBV14 | . | 16 | TGTGCCAGCAGCCGTGGGGTGATGTGGAACACCGGGGAGCCGTTTTTT | CASSRGVMWNTGEPFF
many | TRBJ2-5 | TRBV5-1 | . | 17 | TGCGCCAGCAGCCTACCCAGGGTCGGGAGAGTTCAAGAGACCCAGTACTTC | CASSLPRVGRVQETQYF
. | TRBJ2-3 | TRBV15 | . | 12 | TGTGCCACCAGCAGAGATACAGATACGCAGTATTTT | CATSRDTDTQYF
many | TRBJ2-2 | TRBV23-1 | . | 18 | TGCGCCAGCAGTCAACCGTATCCCGGACAAAGAAGGACCGGGGAGCTGTTTTTT | CASSQPYPGQRRTGELFF
many | TRBJ2-1 | TRBV4-1 | TRBD1 | 17 | TGCGCCAGCAGCCGGTTATTTCGGACAGGTAGAGACAATGAGCAGTTCTTC | CASSRLFRTGRDNEQFF
many | TRBJ1-6 | TRBV10-3 | . | 14 | TGTGCCATCAGAGGGGAACGGAATAATTCACCCCTCCACTTT | CAIRGERNNSPLHF
many | TRBJ2-5 | TRBV13 | TRBD2 | 17 | TGTGCCAGCAGCCAAGGTACTAGCGGGTTGAACCAAGAGACCCAGTACTTC | CASSQGTSGLNQETQYF
many | TRBJ2-2 | TRBV7-6 | TRBD1 | 15 | TGTGCCAGCTCAGTACTCCAGGGGGACACCGGGGAGCTGTTTTTT | CASSVLQGDTGELFF
many | TRBJ2-3 | TRBV29-1 | . | 12 | TGCAGCGTTGCGGACCTTACAGATACGCAGTATTTT | CSVADLTDTQYF
once | TRBJ2-7 | TRBV7-9 | . | 12 | TGTGCCAGCAGCATAGACGGCGTCGAGCAGTACTTC | CASSIDGVEQYF
. | TRBJ1-2 | TRBV6-5 | TRBD1 | 15 | TGTGCCAGCAGATCGGGACAGTCTCTCTTTTATGGCTACACCTTC | CASRSGQSLFYGYTF
many | TRBJ2-7 | TRBV13 | TRBD2 | 16 | TGTGCCAGCAGCTCCGGACTAGCGGGGTTCGGGCACGAGCAGTACTTC | CASSSGLAGFGHEQYF
few | TRBJ2-3 | TRBV25-1 | . | 15 | TGTGCCAGCAGTGATTGGGGAGTTAGCACAGATACGCAGTATTTT | CASSDWGVSTDTQYF
many | TRBJ2-1 | TRBV7-3 | TRBD2 | 13 | TGTGCCAGCAGCTTAAGACTAGCCCATGAGCAGTTCTTC | CASSLRLAHEQFF
many | TRBJ1-1 | TRBV24-1 | . | 16 | TGTGCCACCAGTGCTCCCTTCCTAGCGTTGAACACTGAAGCTTTCTTT | CATSAPFLALNTEAFF
. | TRBJ2-2 | TRBV10-1 | . | 16 | TGCGCCAGCAGTGATAAGGAGAGACGGAACACCGGGGAGCTGTTTTTT | CASSDKERRNTGELFF
. | TRBJ2-5 | TRBV4-1 | TRBD2 | 16 | TGCGCCAGCAGCCAAGGGGCTAGCGGGTACCAAGAGACCCAGTACTTC | CASSQGASGYQETQYF
many | TRBJ2-7 | TRBV4-2 | . | 16 | TGTGCCAGCAGCCAAGAGGAAGTAGCGGATCCCTACGAGCAGTACTTC | CASSQEEVADPYEQYF
. | TRBJ2-2 | TRBV27 | TRBD1 | 17 | TGTGCCAGCAGTTGGGCACCAGGGGGCTTGAACACCGGGGAGCTGTTTTTT | CASSWAPGGLNTGELFF
many | TRBJ2-3 | TRBV7-9 | . | 16 | TGTGCCAGCAGCCCACGCTCGGGACTCCACAGAGATACGCAGTATTTT | CASSPRSGLHRDTQYF
few | TRBJ2-2 | TRBV5-6 | . | 15 | TGTGCCAGCAGCTTGCGGCATACCCTGACCGGGGAGCTGTTTTTT | CASSLRHTLTGELFF
many | TRBJ2-1 | TRBV7-8 | . | 16 | TGTGCCAGCAGCTCCCTGGCGGGCATGGGTAACAATGAGCAGTTCTTC | CASSSLAGMGNNEQFF
many | TRBJ2-5 | TRBV7-9 | . | 13 | TGTGCCAGCAGCCCGGAGTTATTGGAGACCCAGTACTTC | CASSPELLETQYF
many | TRBJ2-5 | TRBV12-3/TRBV12-4 | . | 12 | TGTGCCAGCTCGCAGGGTATGGAGACCCAGTACTTC | CASSQGMETQYF
many | TRBJ2-7 | TRBV2 | TRBD1 | 15 | TGTGCCAGCAGTGTGCCAGGGGGAAACACCTACGAGCAGTACTTC | CASSVPGGNTYEQYF
few | TRBJ1-2 | TRBV5-4 | . | 16 | TGTGCCAGCAGCCTCGGCGGACCAGACAGAAACTATGGCTACACCTTC | CASSLGGPDRNYGYTF
. | TRBJ2-6 | TRBV7-5 | . | 22 | . | CISVPAAQWVTGRISGANVLTF